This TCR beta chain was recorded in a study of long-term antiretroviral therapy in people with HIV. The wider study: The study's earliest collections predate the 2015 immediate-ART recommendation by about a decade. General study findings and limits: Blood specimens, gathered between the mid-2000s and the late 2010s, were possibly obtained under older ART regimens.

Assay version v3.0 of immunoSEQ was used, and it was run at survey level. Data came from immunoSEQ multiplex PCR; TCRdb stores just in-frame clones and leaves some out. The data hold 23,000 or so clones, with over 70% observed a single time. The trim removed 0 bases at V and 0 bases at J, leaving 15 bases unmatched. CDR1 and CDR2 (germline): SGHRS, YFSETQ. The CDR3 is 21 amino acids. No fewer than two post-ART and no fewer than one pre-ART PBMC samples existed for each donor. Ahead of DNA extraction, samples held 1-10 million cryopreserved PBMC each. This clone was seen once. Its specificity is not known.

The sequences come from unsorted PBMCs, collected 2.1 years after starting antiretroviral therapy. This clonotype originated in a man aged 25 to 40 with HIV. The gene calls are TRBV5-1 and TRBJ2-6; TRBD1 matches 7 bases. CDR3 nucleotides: TGCGCCAGCAGCTTGGTTCCCGTTGGGGACAGCAGGCCCTCTGGGGCCAACGTCCTGACTTTC. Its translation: CASSLVPVGDSRPSGANVLTF.